These 15 T cell receptor beta chains were all obtained from the same sample, sequenced in a study of molecular identifiers for immune sequencing clone quantification. TCRdb reprocessed the PCR reads via MiXCR and lists one record per CDR3 protein. The data hold about 35,000 distinct CDR3 sequences, with about 19% observed a single time. Material: naive CD8+ T cells from blood, with Jurkat cell RNA spiked in. Subset noted: FACS-sorted CD8+CD4-CCR7+CD45RA+ naive T cells. The receptors shown here come from a human donor in good health. Some libraries in this study had Jurkat cell RNA spiked in.

The CDR3, as DNA: TGCAGTGTTAGCTTCAGGGTTATGAACACTGAAGCTTTCTTT. It translates to CSVSFRVMNTEAFF. The chain joins TRBV20-1 to TRBJ1-1; D perhaps matches TRBD1 (5 bases). The CDR3 spans 14 residues. CDR1 and CDR2 (germline): DFQATT, SNEGSKA (reference sequence). V was clipped by 7 bases and J by 0 bases, with 15 bases between them.

This clonotype was observed many times. J is TRBJ2-1 and V is TRBV24-1, with D hard to call. The V gene's germline CDR1 is KGHDR and CDR2 SFDVKD. The CDR3 contains 14 residues. V lost 2 bases and J 4 bases, leaving 8 bases between the germline ends. This chain's CDR3 is CATSDSGPYNEQFF. Written as DNA, the CDR3 is TGTGCCACCAGTGATTCGGGTCCTTACAATGAGCAGTTCTTC.

V gene TRBV13 combines with J gene TRBJ2-3; TRBD1 aligns across 7 bases. The ends lost 5 bases at V and 5 bases at J; junction bases unmatched: 7. The germline V gene has CDR1 PRHDT and CDR2 FYEKMQ (reference sequence). There are 14 residues in the CDR3. For the CDR3, the DNA is TGTGCCAGCAGCGGAAAGGACAGGCAAGATACGCAGTATTTT. Protein: CASSGKDRQDTQYF. The entire variable domain, with the rest obtained from reference TRBV13 and TRBJ2-3, is as follows: AAGVIQSPRHLIKEKRETATLKCYPIPRHDTVYWYQQGPGQDPQFLISFYEKMQSDKGSIPDRFSAQQFSDYHSELNMSSLELGDSALYFCASSGKDRQDTQYFGPGTRLTVL.

This clonotype was seen many times. This chain uses TRBV3-1 with TRBJ2-5, with 7 nucleotides matching TRBD1. Per germline, CDR1 LGHDT and CDR2 YNNKEL (reference sequence). V gave up 2 bases and J gave up 5 bases; unmatched junction bases: 5. This CDR3 contains 14 residues. The CDR3 DNA reads TGTGCCAGCAGCCAAAGACAGGGAATGGAGACCCAGTACTTC. This codes for CASSQRQGMETQYF.

This clonotype was seen a few times. V gene TRBV12-3 or TRBV12-4 combines with J gene TRBJ2-7; D remains unclear. Trimming cost V 7 bases and J 0 bases, with 10 bases left between them. The length of the CDR3 is 13 residues. In DNA form, the CDR3 reads TGTGCCAGCATTGGAGCGAACTCCTACGAGCAGTACTTC. It yields the protein CASIGANSYEQYF.

V gene TRBV2 combines with J gene TRBJ2-7; D is uncertain. The germline V gene has CDR1 SNHLY and CDR2 FYNNEI. The length of the CDR3 is 11 residues. Trimming pared 7 bases from V and 3 bases from J, leaving 7 bases between. The chain's CDR3 is CASMRYYEQYF. In DNA form, the CDR3 reads TGTGCCAGCATGAGGTACTACGAGCAGTACTTC.

This clonotype occurred a few times. The V call is TRBV16, the J call TRBJ1-5, with TRBD1 matching 8 bases. Germline V gene sequence: CDR1 KGHSY, CDR2 FQNENV. The CDR3 is made up of 14 amino acids. After removal of 5 bases from V and 6 bases from J, the junction contained 6 bases not matched to a gene. The CDR3 loop is CASSVGTGGQPQHF. The DNA for the CDR3 is TGTGCCAGCAGCGTCGGGACAGGCGGTCAGCCCCAGCATTTT.

This clonotype has a count of ten or more. The rearrangement uses TRBV15 and TRBJ1-4; D gene uncertain. Trimming took off 0 bases at V and 3 bases at J, with 11 bases between the two ends. Germline V gene sequence: CDR1 LNHNV, CDR2 YYDKDF (reference sequence). The CDR3 covers 16 residues. CDR3 DNA sequence: TGTGCCACCAGCAGAGAACGCACAGCTCCTAATGAAAAACTGTTTTTT. Translation: CATSRERTAPNEKLFF.

This clonotype was seen at least ten times. For the CDR3, the DNA is TGCGCCAGCAGCCAAGATTCTGAGGGACAGGGTTTGTTAAACATTCAGTACTTC. This sequence encodes CASSQDSEGQGLLNIQYF. The chain combines TRBV4-3 with TRBJ2-4; 9 bases fit TRBD1. Germline CDR1 and CDR2: LGHNA and YSLEER. The CDR3 covers 18 residues. Trimming cost V 0 bases and J 6 bases; bases outside gene matches: 12.

Worth noting for this clonotype: This may arise from a read error, as a much more abundant clone is one base away. This chain links TRBV5-4 with TRBJ2-5, with a weak D call TRBD2 (6 bases). The germline CDR1 and CDR2 sequences are SGHNT and YYREEE (reference sequence). The CDR3 length is 17 residues. This chain's CDR3 is CASSRTSGGYNQEAQYF. The DNA of the CDR3 is TGTGCCAGCAGTCGCACGTCCGGGGGATATAACCAAGAGGCCCAGTACTTC. The complete variable domain, with remaining parts taken from reference TRBV5-4 and TRBJ2-5, reads ETGVTQSPTHLIKTRGQQVTLRCSSQSGHNTVSWYQQALGQGPQFIFQYYREEENGRGNFPPRFSGLQFPNYSSELNVNALELDDSALYLCASSRTSGGYNQEAQYFGPGTRLLVL.

About this clonotype itself: A much larger clonotype is one base distant, so this may be a read error. The chain combines TRBV27 with TRBJ2-1; D gene unclear. The germline gives CDR1 MNHEY, CDR2 SMNVEV (reference sequence). CDR3 size: 14 residues. V was cut by 2 bases and J by 5 bases, with 10 bases left in between. The CDR3: CASSLGEPNNEQFF. The CDR3, as DNA: TGTGCCAGCAGTTTAGGGGAACCCAACAATGAGCAGTTCTTC.

The table lists this clonotype with many counts. The chain recombines TRBV18 with TRBJ2-5; unclear D gene. The V and J ends lost 3 bases and 4 bases respectively, with 6 bases between them. Germline assignment: CDR1 KGHSH and CDR2 LQKENI. The CDR3 runs to 12 residues. The chain's CDR3 is CASSPPGETQYF. CDR3 DNA sequence: TGTGCCAGCTCACCCCCTGGAGAGACCCAGTACTTC. The entire variable domain, with the rest obtained from reference TRBV18 and TRBJ2-5, is as follows: NAGVMQNPRHLVRRRGQEARLRCSPMKGHSHVYWYRQLPEEGLKFMVYLQKENIIDESGMPKERFSAEFPKEGPSILRIQQVVRGDSAAYFCASSPPGETQYFGPGTRLLVL.

This clonotype appeared many times. CDR3 in amino acids: CAWSQSSGGAADTQYF. The CDR3 nucleotides are TGTGCCTGGAGTCAGAGTAGCGGGGGGGCGGCAGATACGCAGTATTTT. The V gene is TRBV30, the J gene TRBJ2-3; 11 bases agree with TRBD2. Germline CDR1 and CDR2: GTSNPN and SVGIG (reference sequence). The CDR3 consists of 16 residues. With V trimmed by 2 bases and J by 4 bases, 8 bases remained unmatched.

This clonotype was observed a handful of times. A much larger clonotype is one base distant, so this may be a read error. This chain joins TRBV19 and TRBJ2-3; no definite D call. The germline CDR1 and CDR2 sequences are LNHDA and SQIVND (reference sequence). The CDR3 runs 12 residues. Written as DNA, the CDR3 is TGTGCCAGTAGTATTGGTGTAGATACGCAGTTTTTT. This translates into CASSIGVDTQFF.

This clonotype appeared many times. The gene calls are TRBV5-4 and TRBJ2-2, with D possibly being TRBD1 (6 bases). The CDR3 has 13 residues. V was clipped by 4 bases and J by 5 bases, with 9 bases between them. Per the germline V gene, CDR1 is SGHNT and CDR2 is YYREEE (reference sequence). The CDR3 region has the DNA TGTGCCAGCAGCGCAGGGGTTACCGGGGAGCTGTTTTTT. Translating gives CASSAGVTGELFF.